These T cell receptor beta chains were read from a single sample in a study of OX40 agonist ivuxolimab in advanced cancers. Sequencing was performed with immunoSEQ multiplex PCR; in TCRdb, only in-frame clones are kept and a portion is missing. The sample comprises about 83,000 clones, approximately 88% of which are singletons, and roughly 6.6% rests with the top ten. Sample: CD4+ or CD8+ T cells sorted from blood, taken in a trial of the OX40 agonist ivuxolimab. The receptor set was obtained from an adult with an advanced solid tumor such as melanoma, head and neck, liver or kidney cancer. The CDR3 runs from the conserved cysteine through the conserved F or W. The D gene is left open where the match is weak. The size of a clone is reported for some rows only, either as once, few or many, or as a class for expanded clones.

CDR3nt: TGTGCCACCAGCTTGACGGGGGACACCGGGGAGCTGTTTTTT
CDR3aa: CATSLTGDTGELFF
j_gene: TRBJ2-2
d_gene: NA
abundance: once
len: 14
v_gene: TRBV15

CDR3nt: TGTGCCAGCAGCGGTAATGCCTATGATACGCAGTATTTT
CDR3aa: CASSGNAYDTQYF
j_gene: TRBJ2-3
d_gene: NA
abundance: once
len: 13
v_gene: TRBV9

CDR3nt: TGTGCCAGCAGTTACTTTGGCAGCACAGATACGCAGTATTTT
CDR3aa: CASSYFGSTDTQYF
j_gene: TRBJ2-3
d_gene: NA
abundance: NA
len: 14
v_gene: TRBV6-5

CDR3nt: TGTGCCAGCAGCGTAGACAGCTTTAATGAAAAACTGTTTTTT
CDR3aa: CASSVDSFNEKLFF
j_gene: TRBJ1-4
d_gene: NA
abundance: once
len: 14
v_gene: TRBV9

CDR3nt: TGTGCCAGCAGTTCGGTACCAGATACCTACGAGCAGTACTTC
CDR3aa: CASSSVPDTYEQYF
j_gene: TRBJ2-7
d_gene: NA
abundance: NA
len: 14
v_gene: TRBV6-5

CDR3nt: TGTGCCAGCAGCTTCGACAATGAGCAGTTCTTC
CDR3aa: CASSFDNEQFF
j_gene: TRBJ2-1
d_gene: NA
abundance: NA
len: 11
v_gene: TRBV7-9

CDR3nt: TGTGCCAGCCAGCTCGGGTGGAGGGACACTGAAGCTTTCTTT
CDR3aa: CASQLGWRDTEAFF
j_gene: TRBJ1-1
d_gene: NA
abundance: NA
len: 14
v_gene: TRBV13

CDR3nt: TGTGCCGGATTTAGCGGGAGGGCCCCGTCTTCTTACACAGATACGCAGTATTTT
CDR3aa: CAGFSGRAPSSYTDTQYF
j_gene: TRBJ2-3
d_gene: TRBD2
abundance: NA
len: 18
v_gene: TRBV30

CDR3nt: TGCGCCAGCAGCTTAGAAAACGAGCAGTACTTC
CDR3aa: CASSLENEQYF
j_gene: TRBJ2-7
d_gene: NA
abundance: NA
len: 11
v_gene: TRBV5-1

CDR3nt: TGCGCCAGCACAAAACGGACCGCGAACACCGGGGAGCTGTTTTTT
CDR3aa: CASTKRTANTGELFF
j_gene: TRBJ2-2
d_gene: NA
abundance: NA
len: 15
v_gene: TRBV5-1

CDR3nt: TGTGCCAGTAGTATGAACCCCGCCGATGAGCAGTTCTTC
CDR3aa: CASSMNPADEQFF
j_gene: TRBJ2-1
d_gene: NA
abundance: NA
len: 13
v_gene: TRBV19

CDR3nt: TGTGCCAGCGGTCCTCCCGGGGGTTACCAAGAGACCCAGTACTTC
CDR3aa: CASGPPGGYQETQYF
j_gene: TRBJ2-5
d_gene: NA
abundance: NA
len: 15
v_gene: TRBV5-6

CDR3nt: TGTGCCAGCAGTTTTCGCCGGGCCTCTAATGAAAAACTGTTTTTT
CDR3aa: CASSFRRASNEKLFF
j_gene: TRBJ1-4
d_gene: NA
abundance: NA
len: 15
v_gene: TRBV6-5

CDR3nt: TGTGCCTGGAGCCCAAGTGGCGGCTACGAGCAGTACTTC
CDR3aa: CAWSPSGGYEQYF
j_gene: TRBJ2-7
d_gene: NA
abundance: NA
len: 13
v_gene: TRBV30

CDR3nt: TGCGCCAGCAGCCTCGGGGGAGACGGCACCGGGGAGCTGTTTTTT
CDR3aa: CASSLGGDGTGELFF
j_gene: TRBJ2-2
d_gene: NA
abundance: NA
len: 15
v_gene: TRBV5-1

CDR3nt: TGTGCCAGCAGGGTTAGGACAGGACGGGACCCTCTGAACACTGAAGCTTTCTTT
CDR3aa: CASRVRTGRDPLNTEAFF
j_gene: TRBJ1-1
d_gene: TRBD1
abundance: NA
len: 18
v_gene: TRBV2

CDR3nt: TGTGCCAGCTCACCTCTCCGGGACAGAGGAGTGTTTTTT
CDR3aa: CASSPLRDRGVFF
j_gene: TRBJ2-2
d_gene: TRBD1
abundance: NA
len: 13
v_gene: TRBV18

CDR3nt: TGTGCCAGCAGCCGGACTTCAGGGATGGGGTACAATGAGCAGTTCTTC
CDR3aa: CASSRTSGMGYNEQFF
j_gene: TRBJ2-1
d_gene: NA
abundance: NA
len: 16
v_gene: TRBV7-6

CDR3nt: TGTGCCAGTAGCGACAGGGTGTATAGCAATCAGCCCCAGCATTTT
CDR3aa: CASSDRVYSNQPQHF
j_gene: TRBJ1-5
d_gene: TRBD1
abundance: few
len: 15
v_gene: TRBV19

CDR3nt: TGTGCCAGCAGCCGAGGGACTAGCGGGAGGATACGGTACGAGCAGTACTTC
CDR3aa: CASSRGTSGRIRYEQYF
j_gene: TRBJ2-7
d_gene: TRBD2
abundance: NA
len: 17
v_gene: TRBV7-3

CDR3nt: TGTGCCAACTTAGCTCCCCCCCGGGACAGATACTCTGGGGCCAACGTCCTGACTTTC
CDR3aa: CANLAPPRDRYSGANVLTF
j_gene: TRBJ2-6
d_gene: TRBD1
abundance: NA
len: 19
v_gene: TRBV7-9

CDR3nt: TGTGCCAGCAGCTTTGGTACTCCCAACAATGAGCAGTTCTTC
CDR3aa: CASSFGTPNNEQFF
j_gene: TRBJ2-1
d_gene: NA
abundance: NA
len: 14
v_gene: TRBV7-9

CDR3nt: TGTGCCAGCAGCTCCCCATGGGGCGCAAATGAAAAACTGTTTTTT
CDR3aa: CASSSPWGANEKLFF
j_gene: TRBJ1-4
d_gene: NA
abundance: NA
len: 15
v_gene: TRBV7-2

CDR3nt: TGTGCCTGGAGTGTAATTGGTGAGCAGTTCTTC
CDR3aa: CAWSVIGEQFF
j_gene: TRBJ2-1
d_gene: NA
abundance: NA
len: 11
v_gene: TRBV30

CDR3nt: TGTGCCAGCAGCCACGGACAGGGAGGAACGGGCGGGGCTGAAGCTTTCTTT
CDR3aa: CASSHGQGGTGGAEAFF
j_gene: TRBJ1-1
d_gene: TRBD1
abundance: few
len: 17
v_gene: TRBV7-3

CDR3nt: TGTGCCAGCAGTCATCTAAGCGGGGCCTCCTACGAGCAGTACTTC
CDR3aa: CASSHLSGASYEQYF
j_gene: TRBJ2-7
d_gene: TRBD2
abundance: NA
len: 15
v_gene: TRBV2

CDR3nt: TGCAGCGCCCGACGGGGGGGTTCCTACAATGAGCAGTTCTTC
CDR3aa: CSARRGGSYNEQFF
j_gene: TRBJ2-1
d_gene: TRBD2
abundance: NA
len: 14
v_gene: TRBV29-1

CDR3nt: TGTGCCAGCAGCATACACAGGGGAAGCTTC
CDR3aa: CASSIHRGSF
j_gene: TRBJ2-7
d_gene: TRBD1
abundance: NA
len: 10
v_gene: TRBV5-5

CDR3nt: TGTGCCAGCAGTCCACAGGGGGGGGTAATTGAGCAGTTCTTC
CDR3aa: CASSPQGGVIEQFF
j_gene: TRBJ2-1
d_gene: NA
abundance: NA
len: 14
v_gene: TRBV6-1

CDR3nt: TGTGCCAGCAGCCCCCAAGGAGGAGGAGCTTTCTTT
CDR3aa: CASSPQGGGAFF
j_gene: TRBJ1-1
d_gene: NA
abundance: NA
len: 12
v_gene: TRBV7-2

CDR3nt: TGTGCCTGGAGACTAGCGGGCTCGAACGAGCAGTACTTC
CDR3aa: CAWRLAGSNEQYF
j_gene: TRBJ2-7
d_gene: TRBD2
abundance: NA
len: 13
v_gene: TRBV30

CDR3nt: TGTGCCAGCACTCTGGCGGGGACCTACTCTGGAAACACCATATATTTT
CDR3aa: CASTLAGTYSGNTIYF
j_gene: TRBJ1-3
d_gene: NA
abundance: few
len: 16
v_gene: TRBV19

CDR3nt: TGTGCCAGCAGCTTAGAGGGGAGCTACAATCAGCCCCAGCATTTT
CDR3aa: CASSLEGSYNQPQHF
j_gene: TRBJ1-5
d_gene: NA
abundance: NA
len: 15
v_gene: TRBV7-2

CDR3nt: TGTGCCTGGAGCCTCGGGACAGTTAATGAAAAACTGTTTTTT
CDR3aa: CAWSLGTVNEKLFF
j_gene: TRBJ1-4
d_gene: TRBD1
abundance: NA
len: 14
v_gene: TRBV30

CDR3nt: TGTGCCAGCAGCTTAGAAGTGGGGATATCCTACAATGAGCAGTTCTTC
CDR3aa: CASSLEVGISYNEQFF
j_gene: TRBJ2-1
d_gene: NA
abundance: NA
len: 16
v_gene: TRBV7-8

CDR3nt: TGTGCCAGCAGTGACGGACAGGGGCTTTACAATGAGCAGTTCTTC
CDR3aa: CASSDGQGLYNEQFF
j_gene: TRBJ2-1
d_gene: TRBD1
abundance: NA
len: 15
v_gene: TRBV2

CDR3nt: TGTGCCAGCAGCCAAAGGAGGGGAATTTTGGTCAATTCACCCCTCCACTTT
CDR3aa: CASSQRRGILVNSPLHF
j_gene: TRBJ1-6
d_gene: NA
abundance: NA
len: 17
v_gene: TRBV14

CDR3nt: TGTGCCAGCAGGAGAGAGGGAACCCACGAGCAGTACTTC
CDR3aa: CASRREGTHEQYF
j_gene: TRBJ2-7
d_gene: NA
abundance: NA
len: 13
v_gene: TRBV2

CDR3nt: TGTGCCAGCAGCTTATCGGGGGTGAACACCGGGGAGCTGTTTTTT
CDR3aa: CASSLSGVNTGELFF
j_gene: TRBJ2-2
d_gene: NA
abundance: NA
len: 15
v_gene: TRBV7-2